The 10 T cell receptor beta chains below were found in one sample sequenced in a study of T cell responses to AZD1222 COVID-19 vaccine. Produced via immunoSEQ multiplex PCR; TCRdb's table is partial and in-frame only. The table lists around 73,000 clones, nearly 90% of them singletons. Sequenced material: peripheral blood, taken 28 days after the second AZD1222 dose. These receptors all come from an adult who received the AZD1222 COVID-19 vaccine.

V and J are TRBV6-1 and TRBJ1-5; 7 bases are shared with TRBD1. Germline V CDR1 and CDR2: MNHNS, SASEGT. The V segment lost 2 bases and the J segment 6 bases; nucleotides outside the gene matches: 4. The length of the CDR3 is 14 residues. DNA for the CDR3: TGTGCCAGCAGTGAACGCACAGGGGTTCAGCCCCAGCATTTT. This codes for CASSERTGVQPQHF.

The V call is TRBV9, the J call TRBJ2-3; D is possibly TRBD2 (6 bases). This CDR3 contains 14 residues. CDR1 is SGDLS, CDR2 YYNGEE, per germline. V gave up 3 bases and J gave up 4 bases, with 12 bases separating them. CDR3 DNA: TGTGCCAGCAGCGCCTGGGACTCGGCAGATACGCAGTATTTT. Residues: CASSAWDSADTQYF. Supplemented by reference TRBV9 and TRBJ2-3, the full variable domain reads DSGVTQTPKHLITATGQRVTLRCSPRSGDLSVYWYQQSLDQGLQFLIQYYNGEERAKGNILERFSAQQFPDLHSELNLSSLELGDSALYFCASSAWDSADTQYFGPGTRLTVL.

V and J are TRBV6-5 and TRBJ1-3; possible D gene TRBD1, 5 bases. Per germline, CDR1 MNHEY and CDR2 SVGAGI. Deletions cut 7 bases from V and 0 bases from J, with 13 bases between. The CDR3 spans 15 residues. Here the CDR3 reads CASIGFRDSGNTIYF. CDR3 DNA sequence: TGTGCCAGCATTGGGTTCAGGGACTCTGGAAACACCATATATTTT.

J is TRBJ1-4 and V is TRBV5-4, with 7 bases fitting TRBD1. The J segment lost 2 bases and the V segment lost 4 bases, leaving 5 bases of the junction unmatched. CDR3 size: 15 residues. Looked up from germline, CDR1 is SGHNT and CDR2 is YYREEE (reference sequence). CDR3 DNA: TGTGCCAGCAGCAAATCACAGGGGACTAATGAAAAACTGTTTTTT. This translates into CASSKSQGTNEKLFF.

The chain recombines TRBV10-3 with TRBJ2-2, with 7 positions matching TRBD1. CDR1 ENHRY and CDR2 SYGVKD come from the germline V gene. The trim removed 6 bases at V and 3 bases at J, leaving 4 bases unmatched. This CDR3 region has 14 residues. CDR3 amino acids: CAIRPGQHTGELFF. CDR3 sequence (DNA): TGTGCCATCAGGCCGGGACAGCACACCGGGGAGCTGTTTTTT.

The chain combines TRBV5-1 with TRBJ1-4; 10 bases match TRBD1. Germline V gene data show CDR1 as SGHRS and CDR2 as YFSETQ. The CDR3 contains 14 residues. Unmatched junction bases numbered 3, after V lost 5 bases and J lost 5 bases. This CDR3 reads CASRTGGPNEKLFF. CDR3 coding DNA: TGCGCCAGCAGGACAGGGGGCCCCAATGAAAAACTGTTTTTT.

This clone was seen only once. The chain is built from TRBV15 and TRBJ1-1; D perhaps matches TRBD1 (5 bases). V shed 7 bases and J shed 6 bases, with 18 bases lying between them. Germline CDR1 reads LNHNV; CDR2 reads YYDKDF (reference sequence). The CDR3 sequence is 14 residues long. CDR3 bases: TGTGCCACCACTAGGGGCGGCGTTAGATCTGAAGCTTTCTTT. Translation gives CATTRGGVRSEAFF.

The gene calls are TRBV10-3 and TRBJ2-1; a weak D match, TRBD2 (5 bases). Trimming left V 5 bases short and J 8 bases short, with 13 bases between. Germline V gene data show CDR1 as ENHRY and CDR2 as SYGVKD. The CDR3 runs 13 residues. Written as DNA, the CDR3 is TGTGCCATCAGTTCCGGACTCGGCGATGAGCAGTTCTTC. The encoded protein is CAISSGLGDEQFF.

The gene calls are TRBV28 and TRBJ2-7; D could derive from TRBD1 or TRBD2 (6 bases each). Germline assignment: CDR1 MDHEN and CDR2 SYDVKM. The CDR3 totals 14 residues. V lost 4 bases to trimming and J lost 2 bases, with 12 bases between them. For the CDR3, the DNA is TGTGCCAGCAGTTCGGGGGACAAGACCTACGAGCAGTACTTC. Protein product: CASSSGDKTYEQYF.

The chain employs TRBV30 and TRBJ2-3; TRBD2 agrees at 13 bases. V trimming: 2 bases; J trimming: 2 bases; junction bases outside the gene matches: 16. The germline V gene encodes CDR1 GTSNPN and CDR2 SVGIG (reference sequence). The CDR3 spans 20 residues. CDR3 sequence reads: CAWSPLRLAGGRPSTDTQYF. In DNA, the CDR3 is TGTGCCTGGAGTCCCCTGAGACTAGCGGGGGGCAGACCCTCCACAGATACGCAGTATTTT. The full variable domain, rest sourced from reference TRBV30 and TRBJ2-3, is SQTIHQWPATLVQPVGSPLSLECTVEGTSNPNLYWYRQAAGRGLQLLFYSVGIGQISSEVPQNLSASRPQDRQFILSSKKLLLSDSGFYLCAWSPLRLAGGRPSTDTQYFGPGTRLTVL.